Shown below are 32 T cell receptor beta chains from a single sample sequenced in a study of CD8 T cells in ankylosing spondylitis. TCRdb reanalysed the 5' RACE reads using MiXCR and keeps one entry per CDR3 protein. The table lists 450,000 to 550,000 distinct CDR3 sequences, approximately 5.3% of them singletons, with approximately 3.5% in the top ten. These TCRs are of unknown antigen specificity. Study outcomes and limitations: There was a TCR beta motif, made of eight highly homologous variants, that appeared characteristic of ankylosing spondylitis blood.

Material: blood, either unsorted or a sorted T cell fraction (not recorded which). The receptors were sampled from a male donor with ankylosing spondylitis.

This clonotype occurred many times. The CDR3 here is CASSPGGENTEAFF. The CDR3 region has the DNA TGTGCCAGCAGCCCAGGCGGTGAGAACACTGAAGCTTTCTTT. This chain connects TRBV6-1 to TRBJ1-1; no definite D call. This CDR3 is built from 14 residues. From germline, CDR1 is MNHNS and CDR2 SASEGT. Trimming took off 6 bases at V and 1 base at J, with 12 bases between the two ends.

The table lists this clonotype with many counts. The chain links TRBV6-2 or TRBV6-3 to TRBJ2-2; tentatively, D is TRBD1 or TRBD2 (6 bases each). The CDR3 consists of 15 residues. The V end lost 2 bases, the J end lost 6 bases, and 13 bases lay between the germline ends. Germline V gives CDR1 MNHEY, CDR2 SVGEGT. DNA of the CDR3: TGTGCCAGCAGTTACGCCACGAGGGGGGCCGGGGAGCTGTTTTTT. Translation: CASSYATRGAGELFF.

The chain employs TRBV10-3 and TRBJ2-7, with 12 nucleotides matching TRBD2. The CDR3 has 14 amino acids. The germline CDR1 and CDR2 sequences are ENHRY and SYGVKD. V lost 10 bases and J lost 4; bases outside the gene matches: 8. In DNA form, the CDR3 reads TGTGCCAGCGGACTAGCGGGACCCGGATACGAGCAGTACTTC. It translates to CASGLAGPGYEQYF.

This clonotype was recorded many times. The rearrangement joins TRBV4-3 to TRBJ2-1, with TRBD2 identical over 8 bases. Germline-derived CDR1 and CDR2 are LGHNA and YSLEER. The CDR3 runs to 16 residues. Losses at the gene ends were 4 bases for V and 0 bases for J; bases not matched to a gene: 5. For the CDR3, the DNA is TGCGCCAGCAGCCGGGTGAGCGGGAGCTCCTACAATGAGCAGTTCTTC. It yields the protein CASSRVSGSSYNEQFF.

This clonotype was observed a few times. The V gene is TRBV20-1, the J gene TRBJ2-7; D remains unclear. Trimming took 3 bases from V and 2 from J, leaving 8 bases between them. Germline V gene data show CDR1 as DFQATT and CDR2 as SNEGSKA (reference sequence). The CDR3 spans 12 residues. The CDR3 DNA sequence: TGCAGTGCTAGCGAACACCCCTACGAGCAGTACTTC. It is translated as CSASEHPYEQYF.

This clonotype was detected many times. This sequence joins TRBV12-3 or TRBV12-4 and TRBJ1-3; the D is unclear. The CDR3 spans 15 residues. V was trimmed by 3 bases and J by 0 bases, leaving 9 bases between them. The CDR3 DNA follows: TGTGCCAGCAGTTTTCAATATAACTCTGGAAACACCATATATTTT. It specifies CASSFQYNSGNTIYF.

Many counts were recorded for this clonotype. The V call is TRBV20-1, the J call TRBJ2-7; 9 bases line up with TRBD1. Trimming cost V 6 bases and J 9 bases; bases outside gene matches: 12. CDR3 length: 13 amino acids. CDR1 is DFQATT and CDR2 is SNEGSKA in the germline V gene (reference sequence). The CDR3 region is CSAHGTGKFGQYF. In nucleotides, the CDR3 is TGCAGTGCCCACGGGACAGGGAAGTTCGGGCAGTACTTC.

This clonotype was counted between two and nine times. The rearrangement joins TRBV19 to TRBJ1-5; 7 nucleotides align to TRBD1. The J segment lost 5 bases and the V segment lost 2 bases, leaving 6 bases of the junction unmatched. The germline V gene has CDR1 LNHDA and CDR2 SQIVND (reference sequence). The CDR3 loop spans 15 amino acids. The CDR3 DNA reads as TGTGCCAGTAGTATAATCCGGGACAGAGATCAGCCCCAGCATTTT. Translating it yields CASSIIRDRDQPQHF.

The sample holds many counts of this clonotype. This chain links TRBV6-2 or TRBV6-3 with TRBJ1-1, with a weak D call TRBD1 (6 bases). The length of the CDR3 is 14 residues. In germline, CDR1 is MNHEY, CDR2 SVGEGT. With 4 bases removed from V and 6 bases from J, the gap between germline ends came to 15 bases. This CDR3 reads CASSLIGGKAEAFF. The CDR3 DNA sequence: TGTGCCAGCAGTTTAATAGGGGGAAAAGCTGAAGCTTTCTTT.

This clonotype was observed at least ten times. V and J are TRBV11-2 and TRBJ1-2, with D unclear. This CDR3 comprises 13 residues. Germline V gene lookup returns CDR1 SGHAT and CDR2 FQNNGV. The germline V and J ends were trimmed by 1 base and 6 bases, with 9 bases remaining between them. The CDR3, as DNA: TGTGCCAGCAGCTTAGGTGGTGAAGATGGCTACACCTTC. It codes for CASSLGGEDGYTF.

This clonotype was recorded many times. The rearrangement uses TRBV5-4 and TRBJ2-4; D unclear. CDR3 size: 16 residues. Trimming left V 0 bases short and J 2 bases short, with 12 bases between. The V gene's germline CDR1 is SGHNT and CDR2 YYREEE (reference sequence). CDR3 amino acids: CASSLGRHSPKNIQYF. The CDR3 coding sequence is TGTGCCAGCAGCTTGGGACGACATTCTCCCAAAAACATTCAGTACTTC.

This clonotype occurred many times. The genes are TRBV5-1 and TRBJ2-1, with 7 bases lining up with TRBD2. Germline CDR1 SGHRS, CDR2 YFSETQ. The CDR3 length is 14 residues. V lost 7 bases, J lost 2 bases, and 6 bases stayed unmatched. CDR3 in amino acids: CASRGLVAYNEQFF. The CDR3 DNA reads TGCGCCAGCCGTGGACTAGTCGCCTACAATGAGCAGTTCTTC. The full variable domain, completed using reference TRBV5-1 and TRBJ2-1, is KAGVTQTPRYLIKTRGQQVTLSCSPISGHRSVSWYQQTPGQGLQFLFEYFSETQRNKGNFPGRFSGRQFSNSRSEMNVSTLELGDSALYLCASRGLVAYNEQFFGPGTRLTVL.

At least ten counts were recorded for this clonotype. The J gene is TRBJ1-1, the V gene TRBV30; D is undetermined. Germline CDR1 is GTSNPN and CDR2 is SVGIG (reference sequence). V dropped 2 bases and J dropped 0 bases, with 4 bases sitting between them. The CDR3 totals 12 residues. This CDR3 reads CAWSRMNTEAFF. DNA of the CDR3: TGTGCCTGGAGTCGGATGAACACTGAAGCTTTCTTT. Supplemented by reference TRBV30 and TRBJ1-1, the full variable domain reads SQTIHQWPATLVQPVGSPLSLECTVEGTSNPNLYWYRQAAGRGLQLLFYSVGIGQISSEVPQNLSASRPQDRQFILSSKKLLLSDSGFYLCAWSRMNTEAFFGQGTRLTVV.

In its sample, this clonotype was seen many times. The rearrangement uses TRBV12-3 or TRBV12-4 and TRBJ2-6; D remains ambiguous. V gave up 6 bases and J gave up 0 bases, with 9 bases separating them. The CDR3 has 15 residues. The CDR3 sequence is CASRVGSSGANVLTF. DNA for the CDR3: TGTGCCAGCAGGGTGGGTAGCTCTGGGGCCAACGTCCTGACTTTC.

At least ten counts were recorded for this clonotype. V usage is TRBV4-2 and J usage is TRBJ1-3, with no clear D. The V gene's germline CDR1 is LGHNA and CDR2 YNFKEQ. The CDR3 extends over 13 amino acids. Trimming left V 2 bases short and J 0 bases short, with 2 bases between. CDR3 bases: TGTGCCAGCAGCCAACTCTCTGGAAACACCATATATTTT. Encoded protein: CASSQLSGNTIYF.

This clonotype was counted many times. The chain joins TRBV6-6 to TRBJ2-4; D uncertain. The V end was cut by 6 bases, the J end by 1 base, with 7 bases between. The germline CDR1 and CDR2 sequences are MNHNY and SVGAGI (reference sequence). The CDR3 extends over 13 amino acids. The CDR3 loop is CASSYAAKNIQYF. The CDR3 bases are TGTGCCAGCAGCTACGCTGCCAAAAACATTCAGTACTTC.

This clonotype appeared a few times. The chain is built from TRBV6-5 and TRBJ1-1, with D unclear. The length of the CDR3 is 14 residues. CDR1 MNHEY and CDR2 SVGAGI come from the germline V gene. V lost 2 bases to trimming and J lost 5 bases, with 12 bases between them. The CDR3 is CASSYELSWTEAFF. The CDR3 coding sequence is TGTGCCAGCAGTTACGAACTATCGTGGACTGAAGCTTTCTTT.

At least ten counts were recorded for this clonotype. The V gene is TRBV6-1, the J gene TRBJ2-5; D unclear. Trimming left V 6 bases short and J 4 bases short, with 12 bases between. Germline CDR1 MNHNS, CDR2 SASEGT. This CDR3 comprises 13 residues. Here the CDR3 DNA reads TGTGCCAGCAGCCCTTACTCCGGAGAGACCCAGTACTTC. Its translation is CASSPYSGETQYF.

This clonotype has a count of ten or more. The junction and the germline gene differ at one end; a read error may be behind it. This chain links TRBV6-5 with TRBJ2-7; weak D call: TRBD1 (6 bases). The CDR3 runs to 15 residues. Germline-derived CDR1 and CDR2 are MNHEY and SVGAGI. CDR3: CASSNSGQAPYEQYF. CDR3 coding DNA: TGTGCCAGCAGTAACTCGGGACAAGCCCCCTACGAGCAGTACTTC.

This clonotype was counted many times. V and J are TRBV6-1 and TRBJ2-1; 13 nucleotides align to TRBD2. V was pared by 4 bases and J by 1 base, with 13 bases of the junction left unmatched. CDR1 and CDR2 (germline): MNHNS, SASEGT. This CDR3 comprises 20 residues. CDR3 in amino acids: CASSGIGLAGVVSSYNEQFF. The CDR3 region has the DNA TGTGCCAGCAGTGGGATAGGACTAGCGGGAGTCGTTAGTTCCTACAATGAGCAGTTCTTC.

Only a few counts were recorded for this clonotype. The V gene is TRBV5-1, the J gene TRBJ2-3; D is ambiguous. Trimming removed 5 bases from V and 0 bases from J, with 13 bases in between. Germline V gives CDR1 SGHRS, CDR2 YFSETQ. This CDR3 comprises 15 residues. The CDR3 sequence is CASSSTPTSTDTQYF. The DNA for the CDR3 is TGCGCCAGCAGTTCCACGCCGACTAGCACAGATACGCAGTATTTT. The variable domain in full, with the rest retrieved from reference TRBV5-1 and TRBJ2-3, is KAGVTQTPRYLIKTRGQQVTLSCSPISGHRSVSWYQQTPGQGLQFLFEYFSETQRNKGNFPGRFSGRQFSNSRSEMNVSTLELGDSALYLCASSSTPTSTDTQYFGPGTRLTVL.

At least ten counts were recorded for this clonotype. This chain uses TRBV9 with TRBJ2-7; the match to TRBD2 covers 7 bases. This CDR3 comprises 15 residues. Germline V gene sequence: CDR1 SGDLS, CDR2 YYNGEE. The J segment lost 7 bases and the V segment lost 0 bases, leaving 10 bases of the junction unmatched. The CDR3 region is CASSVGLVEAGEQYF. CDR3 DNA sequence: TGTGCCAGCAGCGTAGGGTTAGTCGAAGCGGGGGAGCAGTACTTC.

This clonotype was found many times. This rearrangement joins TRBV29-1 to TRBJ2-5; unclear D gene. The CDR3 totals 13 residues. V was shortened by 4 bases and J by 1 base, with 10 bases between the two germline ends. The V gene's germline CDR1 is SQVTM and CDR2 ANQGSEA. The CDR3 region has the DNA TGCAGCGTTGTCGGACGTTTCCAAGAGACCCAGTACTTC. Translated: CSVVGRFQETQYF.

The genes are TRBV5-5 and TRBJ2-7; a possible D gene is TRBD2 (6 bases). The CDR3 loop spans 13 amino acids. V was trimmed by 5 bases and J by 5 bases, leaving 14 bases between them. The germline V gene has CDR1 SGHKS and CDR2 YYEKEE (reference sequence). The CDR3 nucleotides read TGTGCCAGCAGTCTTCTAGGCGGGGACGAGCAGTACTTC. This gives the protein CASSLLGGDEQYF.

This clonotype was observed many times. The rearrangement joins TRBV20-1 to TRBJ1-5; D is ambiguous. The CDR3 runs 12 residues. The germline CDR1 and CDR2 sequences are DFQATT and SNEGSKA (reference sequence). Trimming removed 3 bases from V and 7 bases from J, with 10 bases in between. CDR3 residues: CSASRGRQPQHF. CDR3 nucleotides: TGCAGTGCTAGTCGCGGGAGACAGCCCCAGCATTTT.

For this clonotype: Possible read error: a much larger clone is one base away. The chain combines TRBV12-3 or TRBV12-4 with TRBJ1-1; no firm D call. This CDR3 is built from 13 residues. The CDR3 sequence: CASSSTMNTKAFF. The CDR3 coding sequence is TGTGCCAGCAGTTCAACCATGAACACTAAAGCTTTCTTT.

This clonotype was recorded many times. The J gene is TRBJ1-1, the V gene TRBV9; TRBD1 agrees at 9 bases. The CDR3 has 13 amino acids. Looked up from germline, CDR1 is SGDLS and CDR2 is YYNGEE. J gave up 7 bases and V 3 bases, and 4 bases lay outside the gene matches. Here the CDR3 DNA reads TGTGCCAGCAGCGGAGGGACAGGGTTTGAAGCTTTCTTT. This gives the protein CASSGGTGFEAFF.

There are many counts of this clonotype. The V and J genes are TRBV12-3 or TRBV12-4 and TRBJ1-4; no firm D call. Trimming removed 5 bases at V and 8 bases at J, with 6 bases between. This CDR3 is built from 11 residues. CDR3 region: CASSIGEKLFF. The CDR3 DNA reads TGTGCCAGCAGTATAGGAGAAAAACTGTTTTTT.

This rearrangement joins TRBV5-4 to TRBJ2-5, with D unclear. Trimming removed 1 base at V and 1 base at J, with 8 bases between. CDR1 is SGHNT, CDR2 YYREEE, per germline (reference sequence). This CDR3 comprises 14 residues. CDR3 in DNA: TGTGCCAGCAGCTTGAAGATACTCCAAGAGACCCAGTACTTC. Encoded protein: CASSLKILQETQYF.

This clonotype was seen at least ten times. This sequence joins TRBV5-1 and TRBJ1-1; 9 nucleotides match TRBD1. CDR3 length: 13 amino acids. Germline CDR1 and CDR2: SGHRS and YFSETQ. V gave up 6 bases and J gave up 3 bases; unmatched junction bases: 3. CDR3 amino acids: CASKGQGDTEAFF. The DNA for the CDR3 is TGCGCCAGCAAGGGACAGGGAGACACTGAAGCTTTCTTT.

The rearrangement links TRBV5-1 to TRBJ1-1, with TRBD1 matching 10 bases. The V segment lost 6 bases and the J segment 9 bases; nucleotides outside the gene matches: 8. The germline V gene has CDR1 SGHRS and CDR2 YFSETQ. The CDR3 runs to 13 residues. As DNA, the CDR3 is TGCGCCAGCACCTGGACAGGGGGTACTAAAGCTTTCTTT. Residues: CASTWTGGTKAFF. Together with reference TRBV5-1 and TRBJ1-1, the CDR3 gives the full variable domain: KAGVTQTPRYLIKTRGQQVTLSCSPISGHRSVSWYQQTPGQGLQFLFEYFSETQRNKGNFPGRFSGRQFSNSRSEMNVSTLELGDSALYLCASTWTGGTKAFFGQGTRLTVV.

This clonotype has at least ten counts. The chain links TRBV24-1 to TRBJ2-2; possible D gene TRBD2, 5 bases. V shed 4 bases and J shed 1 base, with 12 bases lying between them. CDR3 length equals 16 residues. Germline V gene data show CDR1 as KGHDR and CDR2 as SFDVKD. The CDR3 sequence: CATSELDGMNTGELFF. The DNA of the CDR3 is TGTGCCACCAGTGAACTAGACGGGATGAACACCGGGGAGCTGTTTTTT.